This TCR beta chain was observed in a study of identifying expanded T cells in peripheral blood. The repertoire was sequenced with immunoSEQ multiplex PCR; TCRdb's copy has only in-frame clones and lacks some. The sample shows about 80,000 clones, 84% of them seen only once. The V end was cut by 5 bases, the J end by 3 bases, with 17 bases between. The CDR3 extends over 15 amino acids. Germline V gives CDR1 SGHTA, CDR2 FQGNSA. The receptor's source is a person aged 18 to 70 in good health. The specimen was blood. The chain recombines TRBV7-2 with TRBJ2-7; either TRBD1 or TRBD2 may fit D (5 bases each). The CDR3: CASSRLQERGYEQYF. CDR3 in DNA: TGTGCCAGCAGCCGACTACAGGAAAGAGGCTACGAGCAGTACTTC.